Following are 3 T cell receptor beta chains from one sample sequenced in a study of control samples from healthy donors and cancer patients. Profiling relied on immunoSEQ multiplex PCR, and the TCRdb table lists in-frame clones only, not all of them. The table lists roughly 28,000 clones, around 80% of them singletons, with roughly a fifth in the top ten. Material for sequencing was PBMCs. These receptor sequences come from a man aged 55 to 70 with head and neck cancer.

The chain is built from TRBV7-9 and TRBJ2-2; 11 nucleotides align to TRBD2. Germline CDR1 reads SEHNR; CDR2 reads FQNEAQ (reference sequence). The junction had 3 bases not matched to a gene; V was cut back by 1 base and J by 5 bases. The CDR3 has 16 amino acids. The CDR3 loop reads CASSLGTSGSTGELFF. CDR3 nucleotide sequence: TGTGCCAGCAGCTTAGGTACTAGCGGGAGTACCGGGGAGCTGTTTTTT.

V usage is TRBV14 and J usage is TRBJ1-6; D gene uncertain. Germline V CDR1 and CDR2: SGHDN, FVKESK. The CDR3 is made up of 14 amino acids. V was trimmed by 6 bases and J by 4 bases, leaving 10 bases between them. The CDR3 here is CASSKGSYNSPLHF. The CDR3 bases are TGTGCCAGCAGTAAGGGATCATATAATTCACCCCTCCACTTT.

The CDR3 DNA sequence: TGTGCCAGCTCACCACGTAGGACGGAGAATGAAAAACTGTTTTTT. Its translation: CASSPRRTENEKLFF. The V and J genes are TRBV18 and TRBJ1-4; D gene ambiguous. The CDR3 has 15 residues. V was cut by 1 base and J by 5 bases, with 11 bases left in between. Germline CDR1 is KGHSH and CDR2 is LQKENI.